This is a list of T cell receptor beta chains from one sample in a study of beta chain features in type 1 diabetes. Clones were read by immunoSEQ multiplex PCR, and TCRdb kept only the in-frame ones, dropping some. The profile shows roughly 250,000 clones, over 9.5% of them singletons. Sequencing was carried out using naive CD4+ T cells from blood. These receptor sequences come from a woman aged 18-29 years in good health. CDR3s include the opening cysteine and the closing phenylalanine or tryptophan. The order of the fields is V gene, CDR3 length, clone size, J gene, D gene, CDR3 DNA, CDR3 protein. A D gene is named only where the DNA matches it firmly. Size is stated for part of the rows, as once, few or many counts, or as a class when the clone is expanded.

v_call: TRBV19
cdr3_length: 14
clone_size: few
j_call: TRBJ2-4
d_call: NA
cdr3_nt: TGTGCCAGTAGCCCCGGTAGCGACAAAAACATTCAGTACTTC
cdr3_aa: CASSPGSDKNIQYF

v_call: TRBV2
cdr3_length: 13
clone_size: few
j_call: TRBJ2-1
d_call: TRBD1
cdr3_nt: TGTGCCAGCAGTGACGACAGGGACAATGAGCAGTTCTTC
cdr3_aa: CASSDDRDNEQFF

v_call: TRBV2
cdr3_length: 14
clone_size: few
j_call: TRBJ2-5
d_call: TRBD2
cdr3_nt: TGTGCCAGCAGTAGCAGGGAGGGTCAAGAGACCCAGTACTTC
cdr3_aa: CASSSREGQETQYF

v_call: TRBV5-1
cdr3_length: 15
clone_size: few
j_call: TRBJ2-1
d_call: NA
cdr3_nt: TGCGCCAGCAGCCTAGGGTCAGGGTTACGCAATGAGCAGTTCTTC
cdr3_aa: CASSLGSGLRNEQFF

v_call: TRBV11-2
cdr3_length: 13
clone_size: NA
j_call: TRBJ1-2
d_call: NA
cdr3_nt: TGTGCCAGCAGCTCGGGGGGAGGGTATGGCTACACCTTC
cdr3_aa: CASSSGGGYGYTF

v_call: TRBV5-1
cdr3_length: 15
clone_size: NA
j_call: TRBJ2-3
d_call: NA
cdr3_nt: TGCGCCAGCAGCGGAAGACAGGCTCCCACAGATACGCAGTATTTT
cdr3_aa: CASSGRQAPTDTQYF

v_call: TRBV5-1
cdr3_length: 15
clone_size: few
j_call: TRBJ2-1
d_call: TRBD2
cdr3_nt: TGCGCCAGCAGCCGGGGACTAGCGGGACTGGATGAGCAGTTCTTC
cdr3_aa: CASSRGLAGLDEQFF

v_call: TRBV29-1
cdr3_length: 13
clone_size: few
j_call: TRBJ1-1
d_call: NA
cdr3_nt: TGCAGCGTTGATGGACAACAGAACACTGAAGCTTTCTTT
cdr3_aa: CSVDGQQNTEAFF

v_call: TRBV15
cdr3_length: 12
clone_size: few
j_call: TRBJ1-5
d_call: NA
cdr3_nt: TGTGCCACCGGAGGTAGCAATCAGCCCCAGCATTTT
cdr3_aa: CATGGSNQPQHF

v_call: TRBV18
cdr3_length: 13
clone_size: few
j_call: TRBJ2-7
d_call: NA
cdr3_nt: TGTGCCAGCTCACCGGCCGGGAAGAACGAGCAGTACTTC
cdr3_aa: CASSPAGKNEQYF

v_call: TRBV7-9
cdr3_length: 15
clone_size: many
j_call: TRBJ2-6
d_call: NA
cdr3_nt: TGTGCCAGCAGCTTACCCGGGGCTGGGGCCAACGTCCTGACTTTC
cdr3_aa: CASSLPGAGANVLTF

v_call: TRBV19
cdr3_length: 15
clone_size: few
j_call: TRBJ1-2
d_call: NA
cdr3_nt: TGTGCCAGTAGTATGAGAGCAGACAGGCAGGGTGGCTACACCTTC
cdr3_aa: CASSMRADRQGGYTF

v_call: TRBV28
cdr3_length: 13
clone_size: NA
j_call: TRBJ2-2
d_call: NA
cdr3_nt: TGTGCCAGCATGGCAGGGCGAACCGGGGAGCTGTTTTTT
cdr3_aa: CASMAGRTGELFF

v_call: TRBV5-6
cdr3_length: 16
clone_size: few
j_call: TRBJ2-1
d_call: TRBD1
cdr3_nt: TGTGCCAGCAGCTCCCCCCTTGGGACAGACTACAATGAGCAGTTCTTC
cdr3_aa: CASSSPLGTDYNEQFF

v_call: TRBV11-2
cdr3_length: 15
clone_size: few
j_call: TRBJ2-3
d_call: TRBD2
cdr3_nt: TGTGCCAGCAGCTTAGGGGGGGGGAGCACAGATACGCAGTATTTT
cdr3_aa: CASSLGGGSTDTQYF